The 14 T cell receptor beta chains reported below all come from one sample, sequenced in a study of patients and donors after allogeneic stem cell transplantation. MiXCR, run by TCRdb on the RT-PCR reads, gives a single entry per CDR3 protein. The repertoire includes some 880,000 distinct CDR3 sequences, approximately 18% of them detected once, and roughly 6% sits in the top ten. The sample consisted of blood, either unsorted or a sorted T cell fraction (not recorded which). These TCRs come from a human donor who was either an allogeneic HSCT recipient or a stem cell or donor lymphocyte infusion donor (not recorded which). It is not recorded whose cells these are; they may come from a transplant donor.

For the CDR3, the DNA is TGTGCCAGCGAGAAAGACACAGATACGCAGTATTTT. Amino acids: CASEKDTDTQYF. The V call is TRBV28, the J call TRBJ2-3; no firm D call. Per germline, CDR1 MDHEN and CDR2 SYDVKM. The CDR3 loop spans 12 amino acids. With 8 bases removed from V and 2 bases from J, the gap between germline ends came to 8 bases.

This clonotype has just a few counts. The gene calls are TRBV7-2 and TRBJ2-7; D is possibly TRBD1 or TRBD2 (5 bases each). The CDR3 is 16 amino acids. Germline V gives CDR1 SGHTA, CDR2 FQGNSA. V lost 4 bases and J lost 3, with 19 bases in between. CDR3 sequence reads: CASSSRGAGFRYEQYF. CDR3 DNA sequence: TGTGCCAGCAGCTCCCGAGGGGCAGGGTTCCGCTACGAGCAGTACTTC.

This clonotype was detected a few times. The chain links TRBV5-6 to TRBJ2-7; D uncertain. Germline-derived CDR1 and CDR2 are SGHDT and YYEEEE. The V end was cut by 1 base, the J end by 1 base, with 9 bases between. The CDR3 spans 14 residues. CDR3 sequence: CASSLIGDSYEQYF. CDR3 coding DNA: TGTGCCAGCAGCTTGATCGGTGATTCCTACGAGCAGTACTTC.

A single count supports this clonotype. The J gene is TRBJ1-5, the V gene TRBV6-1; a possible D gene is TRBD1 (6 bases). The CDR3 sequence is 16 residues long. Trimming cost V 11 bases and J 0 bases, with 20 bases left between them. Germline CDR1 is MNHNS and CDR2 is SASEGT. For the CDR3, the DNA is TGTGCCTCCAGGGCAGGGGCCTTTAATAGCAATCAGCCCCAGCATTTT. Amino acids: CASRAGAFNSNQPQHF.

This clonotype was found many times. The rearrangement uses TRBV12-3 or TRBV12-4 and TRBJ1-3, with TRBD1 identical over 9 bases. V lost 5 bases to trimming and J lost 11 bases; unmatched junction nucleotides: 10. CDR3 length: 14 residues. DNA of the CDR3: TGTGCCAGCAGTATCCGGGACAGGGAGTTCTCCATATATTTT. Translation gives CASSIRDREFSIYF.

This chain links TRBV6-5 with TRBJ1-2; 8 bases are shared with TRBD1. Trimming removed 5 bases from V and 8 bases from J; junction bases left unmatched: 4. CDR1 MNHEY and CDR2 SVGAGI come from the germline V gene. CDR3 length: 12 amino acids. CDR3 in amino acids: CASSDRGWGYTF. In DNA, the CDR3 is TGTGCCAGCAGTGACAGGGGCTGGGGCTACACCTTC.

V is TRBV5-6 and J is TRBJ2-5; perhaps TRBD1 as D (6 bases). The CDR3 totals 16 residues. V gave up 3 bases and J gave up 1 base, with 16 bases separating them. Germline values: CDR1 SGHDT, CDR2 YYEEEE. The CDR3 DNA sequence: TGTGCCAGCAGCTCCTACGGCCGGACAGTCCAAGAGACCCAGTACTTC. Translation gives CASSSYGRTVQETQYF.

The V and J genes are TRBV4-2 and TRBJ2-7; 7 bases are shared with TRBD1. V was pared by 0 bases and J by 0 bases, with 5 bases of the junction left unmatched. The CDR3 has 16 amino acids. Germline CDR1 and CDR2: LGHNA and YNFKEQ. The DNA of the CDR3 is TGTGCCAGCAGCCAAGAATCAGGGACAGCCTCCTACGAGCAGTACTTC. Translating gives CASSQESGTASYEQYF.

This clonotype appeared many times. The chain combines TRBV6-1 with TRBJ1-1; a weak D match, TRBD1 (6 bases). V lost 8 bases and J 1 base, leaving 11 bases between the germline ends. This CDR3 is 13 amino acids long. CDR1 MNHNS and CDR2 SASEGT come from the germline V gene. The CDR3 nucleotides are TGTGCCAGCTCCAGGACAGAGAACACTGAAGCTTTCTTT. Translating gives CASSRTENTEAFF.

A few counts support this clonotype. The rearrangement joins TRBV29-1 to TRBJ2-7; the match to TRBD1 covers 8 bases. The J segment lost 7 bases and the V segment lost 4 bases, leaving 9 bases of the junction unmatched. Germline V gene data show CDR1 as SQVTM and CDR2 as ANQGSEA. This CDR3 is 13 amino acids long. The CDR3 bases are TGCAGCGTTGTGGCAGGGGGCCGTGGAGAGCAGTACTTC. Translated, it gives CSVVAGGRGEQYF.

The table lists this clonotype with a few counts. The CDR3 DNA sequence: TGCAGTGCTAGAGACAGGACACCCTATGGCTACACCTTC. This sequence encodes CSARDRTPYGYTF. This chain joins TRBV20-1 and TRBJ1-2, with a weak D call TRBD1 (5 bases). This CDR3 has 13 residues. Germline CDR1 DFQATT, CDR2 SNEGSKA (reference sequence). Trimming left V 0 bases short and J 4 bases short, with 9 bases between.

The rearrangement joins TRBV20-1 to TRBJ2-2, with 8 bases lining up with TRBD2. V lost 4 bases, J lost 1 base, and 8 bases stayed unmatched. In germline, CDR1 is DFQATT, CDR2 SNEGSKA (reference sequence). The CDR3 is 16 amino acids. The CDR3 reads CSATQQSGRNTGELFF. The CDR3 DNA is TGCAGTGCTACCCAACAAAGCGGGAGGAACACCGGGGAGCTGTTTTTT.

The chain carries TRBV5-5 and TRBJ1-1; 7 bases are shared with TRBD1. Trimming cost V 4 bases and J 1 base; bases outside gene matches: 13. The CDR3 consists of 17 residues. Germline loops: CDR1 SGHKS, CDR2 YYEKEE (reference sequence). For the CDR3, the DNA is TGTGCCAGCAGCCGTAAACCTCCCGGGACAGAGAACACTGAAGCTTTCTTT. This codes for CASSRKPPGTENTEAFF.

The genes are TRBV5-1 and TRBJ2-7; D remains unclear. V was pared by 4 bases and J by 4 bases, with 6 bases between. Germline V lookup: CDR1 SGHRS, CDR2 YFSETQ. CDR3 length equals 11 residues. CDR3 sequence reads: CASSNEYEQYF. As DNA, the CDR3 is TGCGCCAGCAGCAACGAGTACGAGCAGTACTTC.